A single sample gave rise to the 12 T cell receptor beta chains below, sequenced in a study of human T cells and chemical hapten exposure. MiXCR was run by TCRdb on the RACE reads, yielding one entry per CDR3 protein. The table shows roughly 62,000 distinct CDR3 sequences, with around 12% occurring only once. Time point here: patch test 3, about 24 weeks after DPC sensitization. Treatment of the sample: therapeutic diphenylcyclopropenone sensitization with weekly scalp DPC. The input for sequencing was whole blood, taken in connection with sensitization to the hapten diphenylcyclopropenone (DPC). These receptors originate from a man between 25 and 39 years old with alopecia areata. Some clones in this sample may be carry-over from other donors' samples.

CDR3 amino acids: CASSSDRGPGQPQHF. For the CDR3, the DNA is TGTGCCAGCAGTTCGGACAGGGGGCCGGGTCAGCCCCAGCATTTT. This chain joins TRBV27 and TRBJ1-5; 11 nucleotides agree with TRBD1. The junction had 5 bases not matched to a gene; V was cut back by 4 bases and J by 6 bases. There are 15 residues in the CDR3. The germline V gene has CDR1 MNHEY and CDR2 SMNVEV (reference sequence).

The DNA of the CDR3 is TGTGCCACCAGTGATTTGCAAGCGGCGTCTGGCTACACCTTC. Translating it yields CATSDLQAASGYTF. The rearrangement joins TRBV24-1 to TRBJ1-2; D gene ambiguous. The CDR3 has 14 amino acids. Trimming removed 0 bases from V and 7 bases from J, with 11 bases in between. Germline lookup yields CDR1 KGHDR and CDR2 SFDVKD.

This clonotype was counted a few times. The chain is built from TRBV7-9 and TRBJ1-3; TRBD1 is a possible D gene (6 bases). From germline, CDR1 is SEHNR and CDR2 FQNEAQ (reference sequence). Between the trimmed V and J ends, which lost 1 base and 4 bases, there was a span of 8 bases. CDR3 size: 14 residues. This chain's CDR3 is CASSLDRDGNTIYF. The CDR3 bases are TGTGCCAGCAGCTTAGACAGGGACGGAAACACCATATATTTT.

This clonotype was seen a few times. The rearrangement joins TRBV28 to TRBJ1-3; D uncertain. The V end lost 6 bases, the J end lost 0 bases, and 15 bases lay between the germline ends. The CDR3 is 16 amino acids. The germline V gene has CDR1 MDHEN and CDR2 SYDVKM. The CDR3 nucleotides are TGTGCCAGCAGACCCCTCGTGGGGAGCTCTGGAAACACCATATATTTT. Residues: CASRPLVGSSGNTIYF.

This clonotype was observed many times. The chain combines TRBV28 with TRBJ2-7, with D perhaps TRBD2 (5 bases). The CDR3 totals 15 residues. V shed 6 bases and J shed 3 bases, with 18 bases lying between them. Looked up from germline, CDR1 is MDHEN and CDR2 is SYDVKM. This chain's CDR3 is CASRPQRAGLYEQYF. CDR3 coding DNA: TGTGCCAGCAGACCCCAGAGGGCTGGACTCTACGAGCAGTACTTC. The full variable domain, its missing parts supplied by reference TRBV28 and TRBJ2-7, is DVKVTQSSRYLVKRTGEKVFLECVQDMDHENMFWYRQDPGLGLRLIYFSYDVKMKEKGDIPEGYSVSREKKERFSLILESASTNQTSMYLCASRPQRAGLYEQYFGPGTRLTVT.

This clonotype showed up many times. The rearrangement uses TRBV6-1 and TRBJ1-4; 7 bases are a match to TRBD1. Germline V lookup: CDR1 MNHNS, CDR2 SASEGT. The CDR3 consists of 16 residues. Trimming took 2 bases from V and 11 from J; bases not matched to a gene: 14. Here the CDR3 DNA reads TGTGCCAGCAGTGAATTGTTTGGGGAGGGGGCGGCGAAACTGTTTTTT. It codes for CASSELFGEGAAKLFF.

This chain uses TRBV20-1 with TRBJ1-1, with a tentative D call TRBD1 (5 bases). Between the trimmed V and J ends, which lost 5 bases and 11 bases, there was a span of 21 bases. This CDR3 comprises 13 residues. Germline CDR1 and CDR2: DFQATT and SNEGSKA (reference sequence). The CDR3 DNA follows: TGCAGTGCTTGGACATATACCTTAAGTCGGGCTTTCTTT. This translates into CSAWTYTLSRAFF.

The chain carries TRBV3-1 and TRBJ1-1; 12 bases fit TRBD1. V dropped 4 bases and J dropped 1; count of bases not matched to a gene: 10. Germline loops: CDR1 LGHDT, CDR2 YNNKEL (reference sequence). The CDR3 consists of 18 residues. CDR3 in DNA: TGTGCCAGCAGCCGCGCGGGACAGGGGGCCTTCGCGAACACTGAAGCTTTCTTT. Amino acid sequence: CASSRAGQGAFANTEAFF.

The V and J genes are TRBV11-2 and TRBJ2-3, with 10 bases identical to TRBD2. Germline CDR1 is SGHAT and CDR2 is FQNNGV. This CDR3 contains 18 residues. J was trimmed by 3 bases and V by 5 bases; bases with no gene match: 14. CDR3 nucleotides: TGTGCCAGCAGCCTAGTCTGGGTAGCGGGGGGTTCTACAGATACGCAGTATTTT. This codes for CASSLVWVAGGSTDTQYF.

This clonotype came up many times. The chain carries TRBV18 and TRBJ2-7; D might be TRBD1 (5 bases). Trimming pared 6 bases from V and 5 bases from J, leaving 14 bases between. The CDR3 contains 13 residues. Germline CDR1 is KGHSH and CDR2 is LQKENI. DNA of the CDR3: TGTGCCAGCTCTCAGCACTCCAGGGACGAGCAGTACTTC. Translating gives CASSQHSRDEQYF.

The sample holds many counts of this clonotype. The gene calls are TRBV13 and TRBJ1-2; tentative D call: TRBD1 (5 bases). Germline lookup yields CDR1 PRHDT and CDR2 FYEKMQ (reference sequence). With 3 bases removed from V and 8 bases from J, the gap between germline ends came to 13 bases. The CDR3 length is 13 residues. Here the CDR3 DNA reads TGTGCCAGCAGCTTCACGGCGGGGGGAGGCTACACCTTC. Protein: CASSFTAGGGYTF.

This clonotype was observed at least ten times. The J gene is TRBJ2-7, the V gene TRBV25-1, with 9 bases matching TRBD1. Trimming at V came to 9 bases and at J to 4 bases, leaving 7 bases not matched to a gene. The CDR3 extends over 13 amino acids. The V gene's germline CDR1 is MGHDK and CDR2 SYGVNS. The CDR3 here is CASRGQGYYEQYF. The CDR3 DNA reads TGTGCCAGTAGAGGACAGGGGTATTACGAGCAGTACTTC.